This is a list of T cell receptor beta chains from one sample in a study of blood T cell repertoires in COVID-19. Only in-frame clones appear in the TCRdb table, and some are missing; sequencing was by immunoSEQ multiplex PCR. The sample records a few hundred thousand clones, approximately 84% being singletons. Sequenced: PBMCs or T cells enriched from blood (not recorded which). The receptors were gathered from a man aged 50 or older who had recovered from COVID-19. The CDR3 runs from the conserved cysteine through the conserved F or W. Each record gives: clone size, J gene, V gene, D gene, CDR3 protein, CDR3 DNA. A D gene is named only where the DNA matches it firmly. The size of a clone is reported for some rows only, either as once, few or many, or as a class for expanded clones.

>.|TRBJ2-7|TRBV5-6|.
CASSLFGQGNEQYF
TGTGCCAGCAGCTTGTTTGGGCAGGGTAACGAGCAGTACTTC
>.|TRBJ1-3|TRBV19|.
CASSPQLAGNTIYF
TGTGCCAGTAGTCCCCAGTTGGCTGGAAACACCATATATTTT
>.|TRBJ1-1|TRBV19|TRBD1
CASSMDRVNTEAFF
TGTGCCAGTAGTATGGACAGGGTAAATACTGAAGCTTTCTTT
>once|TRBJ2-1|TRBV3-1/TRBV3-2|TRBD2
CASSRLAGGNNEQFF
TGTGCCAGCAGCCGACTAGCGGGAGGGAACAATGAGCAGTTCTTC
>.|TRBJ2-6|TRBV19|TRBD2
CASTPVGGTTWGANVLTF
TGTGCCAGTACCCCAGTTGGGGGGACTACGTGGGGGGCCAACGTCCTGACTTTC
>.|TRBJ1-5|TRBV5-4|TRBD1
CASSLPWTGASNQPQHF
TGTGCCAGCAGCTTGCCCTGGACAGGGGCTAGCAATCAGCCCCAGCATTTT
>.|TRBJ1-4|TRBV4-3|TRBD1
CASSQQTGDNEKLFF
TGCGCCAGCAGCCAACAGACAGGGGACAATGAAAAACTGTTTTTT
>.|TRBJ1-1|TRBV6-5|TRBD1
CASSQDRGDTEAFF
TGTGCCAGCAGCCAGGACAGGGGCGACACTGAAGCTTTCTTT
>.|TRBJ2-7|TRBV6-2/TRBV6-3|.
CASSYPRRSGYPRGSYEQYF
TGTGCCAGCAGTTACCCTAGGCGTAGCGGTTATCCTCGAGGGTCCTACGAGCAGTACTTC
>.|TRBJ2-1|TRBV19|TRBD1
CASGDRTSYNEQFF
TGTGCCAGTGGGGACAGAACTTCCTACAATGAGCAGTTCTTC
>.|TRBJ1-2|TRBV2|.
CASSEGQFYGYTF
TGTGCCAGCAGTGAAGGACAGTTCTATGGCTACACCTTC
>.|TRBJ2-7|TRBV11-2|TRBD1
CASSLAPGQDNYEQYF
TGTGCCAGCAGCTTAGCACCGGGACAGGATAACTACGAGCAGTACTTC
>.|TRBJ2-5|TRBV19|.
CASSSPWTEQETQYF
TGTGCCAGTAGCTCCCCTTGGACAGAACAAGAGACCCAGTACTTC
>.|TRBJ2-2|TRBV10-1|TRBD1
CASSERQGLNTGELFF
TGCGCCAGCAGTGAGAGACAGGGCCTCAACACCGGGGAGCTGTTTTTT
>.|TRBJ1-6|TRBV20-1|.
CSASSNNSPLHF
TGCAGTGCTAGTTCTAATAATTCACCCCTCCACTTT
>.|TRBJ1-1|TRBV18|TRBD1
CASSPGTGETEAFF
TGTGCCAGCTCACCCGGGACAGGGGAAACTGAAGCTTTCTTT
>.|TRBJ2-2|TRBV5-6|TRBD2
CASSRPGLAGTGELFF
TGTGCCAGCAGCCGTCCGGGACTAGCGGGAACCGGGGAGCTGTTTTTT
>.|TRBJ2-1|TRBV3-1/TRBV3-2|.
CASSQKGTTLYNEQFF
TGTGCCAGCAGCCAAAAAGGTACTACACTGTACAATGAGCAGTTCTTC
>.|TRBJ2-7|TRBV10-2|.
CASRGWDNEQYF
TGCGCCAGCAGGGGCTGGGACAACGAGCAGTACTTC
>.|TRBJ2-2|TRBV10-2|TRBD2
CASILAGANTGELFF
TGCGCCAGCATTTTAGCGGGGGCGAACACCGGGGAGCTGTTTTTT
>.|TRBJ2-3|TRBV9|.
CASSVLSDGTDTQYF
TGTGCCAGCAGCGTACTTAGCGACGGCACAGATACGCAGTATTTT
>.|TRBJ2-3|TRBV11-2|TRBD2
CASSSGTSGTDTQYF
TGTGCCAGCAGCTCCGGGACTAGCGGGACAGATACGCAGTATTTT
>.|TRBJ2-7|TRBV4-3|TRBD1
CASSQAQGARGEQYF
TGCGCCAGCAGCCAAGCACAGGGGGCAAGAGGCGAGCAGTACTTC